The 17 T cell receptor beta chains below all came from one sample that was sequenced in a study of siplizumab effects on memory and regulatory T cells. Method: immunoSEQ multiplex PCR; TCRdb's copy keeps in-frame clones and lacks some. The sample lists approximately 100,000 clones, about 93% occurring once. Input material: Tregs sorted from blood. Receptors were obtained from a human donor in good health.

CDR3 nucleotides: TGTGCCAGCAGCGTAGGTAGCGAATCCTACGAGCAGTACTTC. Its translation is CASSVGSESYEQYF. The chain links TRBV9 to TRBJ2-7; maybe TRBD2 (5 bases). The CDR3 sequence is 14 residues long. Per the germline V gene, CDR1 is SGDLS and CDR2 is YYNGEE. V was clipped by 0 bases and J by 1 base, with 8 bases between them.

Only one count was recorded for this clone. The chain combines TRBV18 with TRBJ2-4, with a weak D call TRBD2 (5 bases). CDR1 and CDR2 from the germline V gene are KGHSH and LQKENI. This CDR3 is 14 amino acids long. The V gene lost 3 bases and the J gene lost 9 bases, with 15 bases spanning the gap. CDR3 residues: CASSPPGRVGIQYF. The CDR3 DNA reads TGTGCCAGCTCACCCCCTGGGCGGGTTGGCATTCAGTACTTC.

For the CDR3, the DNA is TGCGCCAGCAGCTTGGCCCTGGGACGGGAGGGGGAGACCCAGTACTTC. This encodes CASSLALGREGETQYF. This chain joins TRBV5-1 and TRBJ2-5, with 8 bases fitting TRBD2. This CDR3 comprises 16 residues. Germline assignment: CDR1 SGHRS and CDR2 YFSETQ. V lost 0 bases and J lost 5; bases outside the gene matches: 9.

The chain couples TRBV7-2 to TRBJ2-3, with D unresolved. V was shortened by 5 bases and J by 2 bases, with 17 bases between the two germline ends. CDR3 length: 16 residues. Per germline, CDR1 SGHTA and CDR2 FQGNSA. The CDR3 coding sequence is TGTGCCAGCAGCCCCCGGGCACTGGCTATCACAGATACGCAGTATTTT. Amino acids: CASSPRALAITDTQYF.

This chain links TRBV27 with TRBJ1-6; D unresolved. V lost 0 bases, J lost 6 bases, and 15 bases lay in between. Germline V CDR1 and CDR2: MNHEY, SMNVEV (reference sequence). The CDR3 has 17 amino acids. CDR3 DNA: TGTGCCAGCAGTTTATCAGCCGGGTCGCCCATTAATTCACCCCTCCACTTT. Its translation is CASSLSAGSPINSPLHF.

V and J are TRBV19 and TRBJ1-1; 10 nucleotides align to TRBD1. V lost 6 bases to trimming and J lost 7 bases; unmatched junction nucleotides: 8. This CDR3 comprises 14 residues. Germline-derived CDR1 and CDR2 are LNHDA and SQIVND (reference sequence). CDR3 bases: TGTGCCAGTAGAGCCGGGACAGGGGAAGGTGAAGCTTTCTTT. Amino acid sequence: CASRAGTGEGEAFF. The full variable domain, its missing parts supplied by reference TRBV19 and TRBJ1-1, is DGGITQSPKYLFRKEGQNVTLSCEQNLNHDAMYWYRQDPGQGLRLIYYSQIVNDFQKGDIAEGYSVSREKKESFPLTVTSAQKNPTAFYLCASRAGTGEGEAFFGQGTRLTVV.

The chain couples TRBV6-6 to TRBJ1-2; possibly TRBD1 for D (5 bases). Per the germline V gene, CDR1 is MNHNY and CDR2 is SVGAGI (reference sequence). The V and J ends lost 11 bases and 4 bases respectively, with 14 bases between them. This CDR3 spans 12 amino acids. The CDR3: CAGRLRGYGYTF. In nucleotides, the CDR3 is TGTGCCGGCCGGTTGAGGGGCTATGGCTACACCTTC.

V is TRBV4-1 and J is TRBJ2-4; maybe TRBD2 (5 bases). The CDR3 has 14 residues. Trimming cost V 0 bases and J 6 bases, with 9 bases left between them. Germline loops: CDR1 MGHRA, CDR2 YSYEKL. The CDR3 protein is CASSQDPGRNIQYF. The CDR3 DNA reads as TGCGCCAGCAGCCAAGATCCTGGGAGAAACATTCAGTACTTC.

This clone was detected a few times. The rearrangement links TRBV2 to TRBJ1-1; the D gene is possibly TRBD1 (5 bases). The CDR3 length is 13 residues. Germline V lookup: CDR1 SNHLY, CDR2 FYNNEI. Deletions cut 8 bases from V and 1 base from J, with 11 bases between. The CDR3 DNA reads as TGTGCCAGCCTGGTAGGGGAGAACACTGAAGCTTTCTTT. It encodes CASLVGENTEAFF.

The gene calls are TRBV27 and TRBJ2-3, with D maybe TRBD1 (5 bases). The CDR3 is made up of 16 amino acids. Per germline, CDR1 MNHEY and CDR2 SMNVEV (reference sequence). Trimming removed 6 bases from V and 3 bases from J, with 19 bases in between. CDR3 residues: CASRKDRTLRTDTQYF. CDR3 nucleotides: TGTGCCAGCAGAAAAGATAGGACACTCAGGACAGATACGCAGTATTTT.

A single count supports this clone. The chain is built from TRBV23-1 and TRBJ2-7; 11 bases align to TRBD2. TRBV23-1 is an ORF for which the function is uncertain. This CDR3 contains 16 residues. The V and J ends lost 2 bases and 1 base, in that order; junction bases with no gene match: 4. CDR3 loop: CASSQRLAGGSYEQYF. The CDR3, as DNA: TGCGCCAGCAGTCAACGGCTAGCGGGGGGTTCCTACGAGCAGTACTTC.

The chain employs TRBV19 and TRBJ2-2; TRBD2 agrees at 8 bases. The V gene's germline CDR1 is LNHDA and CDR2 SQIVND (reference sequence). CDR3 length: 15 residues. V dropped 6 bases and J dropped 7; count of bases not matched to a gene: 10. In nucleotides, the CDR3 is TGTGCCAGTAGGACCCTGACAGCGGGAGACGGGGAGCTGTTTTTT. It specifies CASRTLTAGDGELFF.

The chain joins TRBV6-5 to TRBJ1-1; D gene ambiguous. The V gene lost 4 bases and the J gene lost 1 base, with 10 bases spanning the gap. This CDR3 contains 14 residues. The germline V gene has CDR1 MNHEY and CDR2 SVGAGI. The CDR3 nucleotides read TGTGCCAGCAGTTTTACCGGGCAGAACACTGAAGCTTTCTTT. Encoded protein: CASSFTGQNTEAFF.

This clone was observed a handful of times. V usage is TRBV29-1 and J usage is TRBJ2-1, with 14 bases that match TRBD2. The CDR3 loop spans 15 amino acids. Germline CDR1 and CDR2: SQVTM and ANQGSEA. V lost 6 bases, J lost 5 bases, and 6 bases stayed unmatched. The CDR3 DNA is TGCAGCGTGAGGACTAGCGGGGGGCCAAACAATGAGCAGTTCTTC. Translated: CSVRTSGGPNNEQFF.

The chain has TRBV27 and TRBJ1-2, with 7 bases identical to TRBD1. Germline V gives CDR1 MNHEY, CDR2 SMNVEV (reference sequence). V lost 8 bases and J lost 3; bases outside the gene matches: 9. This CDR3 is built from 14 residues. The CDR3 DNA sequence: TGTGCCAGCTCTCCTAGGGGGCAGGACTATGGCTACACCTTC. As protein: CASSPRGQDYGYTF.

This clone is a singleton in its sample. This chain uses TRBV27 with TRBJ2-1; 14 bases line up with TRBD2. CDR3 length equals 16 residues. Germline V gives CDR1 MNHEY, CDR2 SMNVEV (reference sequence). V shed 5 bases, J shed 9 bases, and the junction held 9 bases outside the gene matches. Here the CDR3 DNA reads TGTGCCAGCAGTCCCTCCGGGACTAGCGGGAGAATTGAGCAGTTCTTC. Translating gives CASSPSGTSGRIEQFF.

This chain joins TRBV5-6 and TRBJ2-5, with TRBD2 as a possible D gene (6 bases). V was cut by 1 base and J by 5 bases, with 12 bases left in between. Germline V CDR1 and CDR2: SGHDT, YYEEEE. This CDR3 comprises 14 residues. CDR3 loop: CASSLRGRGETQYF. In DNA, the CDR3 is TGTGCCAGCAGCTTGAGGGGCCGGGGGGAGACCCAGTACTTC.